Each of the 4 T cell receptor beta chains below was sequenced from the same sample in a study of T cells in women clearing cervical HPV infection. Using immunoSEQ multiplex PCR, the repertoire was profiled, and TCRdb retains in-frame clones only, with some absent. The sample shows some 20,000 clones, and under 15% sits with its ten largest clones. The sequencing input was blood buffy coat. The receptors come from a woman between 18 and 70 years old with a cervical HPV16 infection that either progressed to CIN3+ or cleared (not recorded which).

Comments on this clone: The missing CDR3 end, 3 residues past where the read stops, is filled in from the germline J gene. The same CDR3 also results from other DNA sequences found in this sample. V and J are TRBV10-3 and TRBJ2-7, with 9 bases aligning to TRBD2. The CDR3 sequence is 14 residues long. Germline V gives CDR1 ENHRY, CDR2 SYGVKD. V was pared by 5 bases and J by 6 bases, with 8 bases of the junction left unmatched. The CDR3 bases that were read are TGTGCCATCAGTTATAGCGGGGGCCCGCGCGAG. Translated: CAISYSGGPRE. In full, the CDR3 is CAISYSGGPREQYF.

Remarks on this clone: The read terminates 3 residues ahead of where the CDR3 ends, so the germline J gene completes it. The chain joins TRBV30 to TRBJ2-5; 7 bases align to TRBD2. The CDR3 sequence is 13 residues long. Germline CDR1 is GTSNPN and CDR2 is SVGIG (reference sequence). V gave up 0 bases and J gave up 4 bases; unmatched junction bases: 2. CDR3 loop: CAWSVGGGETQYF. Incomplete CDR3 DNA: TGTGCCTGGAGTGTTGGGGGGGGAGAGACC.

Incomplete CDR3 DNA: TGTGCCATCAGTGGTAGCGGGGGTGACAATGAG. It yields the protein CAISGSGGDNE. The whole CDR3 protein is CAISGSGGDNEQFF. The chain couples TRBV10-3 to TRBJ2-1; the match to TRBD2 covers 9 bases. The read ends 3 residues shy of where the CDR3 ends; the end is completed using the germline J gene. Germline CDR1 reads ENHRY; CDR2 reads SYGVKD. The CDR3 length is 14 residues. Trimming cost V 4 bases and J 5 bases; bases outside gene matches: 3.

Comments on this clone: The read is 3 residues too short to cover the CDR3 end, so that end is filled in from the germline J gene. This chain connects TRBV18 to TRBJ2-1, with 7 bases fitting TRBD1. Germline CDR1 and CDR2: KGHSH and LQKENI. The V and J ends lost 3 bases and 4 bases, in that order; junction bases with no gene match: 9. The CDR3 is 16 amino acids. The CDR3 sequence is CASSPLEGASYNEQFF. Incomplete CDR3 DNA: TGTGCCAGCTCACCGCTCGAGGGGGCGTCGTACAATGAG.